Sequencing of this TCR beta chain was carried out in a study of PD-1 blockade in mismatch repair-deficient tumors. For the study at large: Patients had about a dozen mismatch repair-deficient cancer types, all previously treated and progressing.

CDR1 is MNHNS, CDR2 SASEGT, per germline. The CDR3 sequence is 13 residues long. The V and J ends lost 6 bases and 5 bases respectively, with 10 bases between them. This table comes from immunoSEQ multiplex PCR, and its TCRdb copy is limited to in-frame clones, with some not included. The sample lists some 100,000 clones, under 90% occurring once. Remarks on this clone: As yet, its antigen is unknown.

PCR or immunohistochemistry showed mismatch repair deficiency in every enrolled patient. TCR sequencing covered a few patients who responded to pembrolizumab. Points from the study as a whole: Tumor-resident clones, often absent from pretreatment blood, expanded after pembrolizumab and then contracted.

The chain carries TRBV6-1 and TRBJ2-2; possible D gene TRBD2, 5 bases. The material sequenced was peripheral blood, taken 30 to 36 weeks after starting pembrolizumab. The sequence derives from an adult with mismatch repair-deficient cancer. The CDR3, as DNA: TGTGCCAGCAGCTGGACTTTTACCGGGGAGCTGTTTTTT. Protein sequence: CASSWTFTGELFF.